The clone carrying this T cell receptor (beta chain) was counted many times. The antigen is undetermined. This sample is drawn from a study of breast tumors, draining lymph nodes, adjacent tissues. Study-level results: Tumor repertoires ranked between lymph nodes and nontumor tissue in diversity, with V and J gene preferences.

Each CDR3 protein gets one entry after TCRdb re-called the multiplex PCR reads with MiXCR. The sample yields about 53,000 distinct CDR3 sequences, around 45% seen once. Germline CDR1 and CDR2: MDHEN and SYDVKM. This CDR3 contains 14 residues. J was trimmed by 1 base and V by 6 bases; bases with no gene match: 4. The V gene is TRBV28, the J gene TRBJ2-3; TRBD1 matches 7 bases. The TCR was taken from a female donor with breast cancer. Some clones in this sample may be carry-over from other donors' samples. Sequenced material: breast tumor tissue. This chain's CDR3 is CASRGGAGTDTQYF. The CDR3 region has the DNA TGTGCCAGCAGAGGGGGCGCCGGCACAGATACGCAGTATTTT. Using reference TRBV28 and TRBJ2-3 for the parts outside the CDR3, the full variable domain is DVKVTQSSRYLVKRTGEKVFLECVQDMDHENMFWYRQDPGLGLRLIYFSYDVKMKEKGDIPEGYSVSREKKERFSLILESASTNQTSMYLCASRGGAGTDTQYFGPGTRLTVL.